Included here is one T cell receptor beta chain sequence, with context. Clinical histories supplied by participants themselves formed the basis of cohort assignment. These data come from a study of blood T cell repertoires in COVID-19. In the authors' workflow: Reference gene primer amplification in the assay estimated nucleated cell counts. The method was immunoSEQ multiplex PCR; TCRdb's version includes in-frame clones alone and lacks a portion of them. The V and J calls and clone size are taken from that table; D and trimming were inferred from the DNA. Counted here are 250,000 or so clones, approximately 90% occurring once; the ten biggest clones make up approximately 4%. This CDR3 contains 19 residues. Germline CDR1 MDHEN, CDR2 SYDVKM. V was pared by 6 bases and J by 7 bases, with 31 bases between.

The genes are TRBV28 and TRBJ1-5; TRBD1 might be the D (5 bases). The source of this sequence is a woman aged 25 to 45 with acute COVID-19. Sequencing input: PBMCs or T cells enriched from blood (not recorded which). Here the CDR3 DNA reads TGTGCCAGCAGACGATGGGGAGGGGAGGAGTGGGGAAGGAAGCAGCCCCAGCATTTT. Translating gives CASRRWGGEEWGRKQPQHF. The complete variable domain, with remaining parts taken from reference TRBV28 and TRBJ1-5, reads DVKVTQSSRYLVKRTGEKVFLECVQDMDHENMFWYRQDPGLGLRLIYFSYDVKMKEKGDIPEGYSVSREKKERFSLILESASTNQTSMYLCASRRWGGEEWGRKQPQHFGDGTRLSIL.